This record looks at one T cell receptor beta chain sequence and its context. As processed by the authors: Reference gene primers were amplified, and this amplification served to estimate nucleated cell counts. Profiling relied on immunoSEQ multiplex PCR, and the TCRdb table lists in-frame clones only, not all of them. Clone size and the V and J calls come from that table; the DNA yielded D and trimming. This sample carries 150,000 to 200,000 clones, 86% of them seen once, and the ten largest clones take 2.5% to 4%. The sample comes from a study of blood T cell repertoires in COVID-19. The wider study: The cDNA or gDNA used as material had been derived from T cells, B-cell-depleted T cells, or PBMCs.

The V gene's germline CDR1 is SGHTA and CDR2 FQGNSA. Trimming took 3 bases from V and 8 from J, leaving 16 bases between them. The CDR3 sequence is 15 residues long. The chain recombines TRBV7-2 with TRBJ1-4; no reliable D call. The sample comprised peripheral blood. The receptor was derived from a man between 65 and 85 years old with acute or convalescent COVID-19. CDR3 sequence reads: CASSFLAGLGEKLFF. The CDR3 DNA reads as TGTGCCAGCAGCTTTTTAGCGGGGTTAGGGGAAAAACTGTTTTTT.